These 11 T cell receptor beta chains share one sample of origin, sequenced in a study of cytomegalovirus exposure and HLA in healthy donors. Primers for the PCR totalled 60 Vbeta and 13 Jbeta. Profiled with immunoSEQ multiplex PCR; TCRdb holds only in-frame clones, not every one. The data contain 160,000 or so clones, roughly 77% of them singletons. What was sequenced was PBMCs. The receptors shown here come from a young man in good health and CMV-seropositive.

The chain recombines TRBV6-5 with TRBJ1-2, with D possibly being TRBD1 (6 bases). V shed 0 bases and J shed 6 bases, with 11 bases lying between them. CDR1 and CDR2 from the germline V gene are MNHEY and SVGAGI. CDR3 length equals 14 residues. This CDR3 is CASSYSMAGDGYTF. In nucleotides, the CDR3 is TGTGCCAGCAGTTACTCGATGGCAGGGGATGGCTACACCTTC.

The chain joins TRBV6-4 to TRBJ2-3; D uncertain. V lost 2 bases to trimming and J lost 4 bases, with 10 bases between them. The CDR3 has 14 amino acids. CDR1 MRHNA and CDR2 SNTAGT come from the germline V gene. CDR3 sequence (DNA): TGTGCCAGCAGTGACCTTACAGAATCAGATACGCAGTATTTT. Its translation: CASSDLTESDTQYF.

The V call is TRBV5-1, the J call TRBJ2-1, with D possibly TRBD2 on 5 matching bases. This CDR3 spans 14 amino acids. Germline-derived CDR1 and CDR2 are SGHRS and YFSETQ. V was trimmed by 4 bases and J by 5 bases, leaving 13 bases between them. CDR3 amino acids: CASSRDSGNNEQFF. Here the CDR3 DNA reads TGCGCCAGCAGCCGCGACTCCGGGAACAATGAGCAGTTCTTC.

The V and J genes are TRBV11-3 and TRBJ2-1; 13 nucleotides match TRBD2. V dropped 5 bases and J dropped 6; count of bases not matched to a gene: 1. This CDR3 spans 14 amino acids. CDR1 and CDR2 (germline): SGHNT, YENEEA. CDR3 coding DNA: TGTGCCAGCAGCACTAGCGGGAGGGTCAATGAGCAGTTCTTC. It translates to CASSTSGRVNEQFF.

The chain combines TRBV30 with TRBJ1-1; TRBD1 agrees at 7 bases. V dropped 5 bases and J dropped 7; count of bases not matched to a gene: 10. The CDR3 runs 13 residues. Germline V gives CDR1 GTSNPN, CDR2 SVGIG (reference sequence). This CDR3 is CAWPGQGVGEAFF. The DNA of the CDR3 is TGTGCCTGGCCCGGGCAGGGGGTGGGTGAAGCTTTCTTT.

This rearrangement joins TRBV19 to TRBJ1-2; 10 nucleotides line up with TRBD1. The CDR3 has 15 amino acids. V shed 3 bases and J 4 bases; nucleotides not matched to a gene: 5. The V gene's germline CDR1 is LNHDA and CDR2 SQIVND (reference sequence). In nucleotides, the CDR3 is TGTGCCAGTAGTATCTGGACAGGGGGTGGCTATGGCTACACCTTC. Translated: CASSIWTGGGYGYTF. The entire variable domain, with the rest obtained from reference TRBV19 and TRBJ1-2, is as follows: DGGITQSPKYLFRKEGQNVTLSCEQNLNHDAMYWYRQDPGQGLRLIYYSQIVNDFQKGDIAEGYSVSREKKESFPLTVTSAQKNPTAFYLCASSIWTGGGYGYTFGSGTRLTVV.

The DNA for the CDR3 is TGTGCCATCGGGGGACTAGCGGGAGGGGAGGTCTACAATGAGCAGTTCTTC. Protein sequence: CAIGGLAGGEVYNEQFF. The gene calls are TRBV10-3 and TRBJ2-1, with 16 bases aligning to TRBD2. Per germline, CDR1 ENHRY and CDR2 SYGVKD. The V segment lost 8 bases and the J segment 3 bases; nucleotides outside the gene matches: 7. This CDR3 comprises 17 residues.

This chain links TRBV5-4 with TRBJ2-2; 10 nucleotides match TRBD2. The V gene's germline CDR1 is SGHNT and CDR2 YYREEE (reference sequence). Losses at the gene ends were 0 bases for V and 6 bases for J; bases not matched to a gene: 5. The CDR3 contains 16 residues. The CDR3 nucleotides read TGTGCCAGCAGCTTGGGAAGCGGGAGGGCGTCCGGGGAGCTGTTTTTT. Its translation is CASSLGSGRASGELFF.

The gene calls are TRBV7-2 and TRBJ2-1; TRBD2 matches at 8 bases. V was clipped by 5 bases and J by 7 bases; unmatched bases: 7. CDR3 size: 14 residues. Germline lookup yields CDR1 SGHTA and CDR2 FQGNSA. The CDR3 nucleotides are TGTGCCAGCAGCCCGTCCGGGGGGGGAAATGAGCAGTTCTTC. Its protein product is CASSPSGGGNEQFF.

The sample holds a few counts of this clone. V gene TRBV4-1 combines with J gene TRBJ1-5; 9 bases match TRBD1. J gave up 5 bases and V 0 bases, and 5 bases lay outside the gene matches. The CDR3 has 16 residues. The germline V gene has CDR1 MGHRA and CDR2 YSYEKL. The CDR3 sequence: CASSQDSTGGHQPQHF. The CDR3 nucleotides are TGCGCCAGCAGCCAAGATTCGACAGGGGGACATCAGCCCCAGCATTTT.

V gene TRBV10-2 combines with J gene TRBJ1-1; D gene uncertain. Germline loops: CDR1 WSHSY, CDR2 SAAADI. Trimming pared 8 bases from V and 5 bases from J, leaving 12 bases between. The length of the CDR3 is 12 residues. The CDR3 sequence is CASLGLATEAFF. DNA of the CDR3: TGCGCCAGCTTGGGTCTAGCGACTGAAGCTTTCTTT.